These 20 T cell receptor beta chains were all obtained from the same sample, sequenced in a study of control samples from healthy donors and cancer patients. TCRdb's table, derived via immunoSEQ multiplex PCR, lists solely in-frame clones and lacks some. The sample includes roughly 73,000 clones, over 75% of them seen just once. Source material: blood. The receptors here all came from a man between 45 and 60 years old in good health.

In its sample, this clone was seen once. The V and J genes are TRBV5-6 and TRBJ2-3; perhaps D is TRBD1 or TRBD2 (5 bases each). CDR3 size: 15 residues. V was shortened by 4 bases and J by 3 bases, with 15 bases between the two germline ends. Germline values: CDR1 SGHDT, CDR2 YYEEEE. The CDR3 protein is CASSTGASLTDTQYF. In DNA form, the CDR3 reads TGTGCCAGCAGCACCGGGGCTAGCCTGACAGATACGCAGTATTTT.

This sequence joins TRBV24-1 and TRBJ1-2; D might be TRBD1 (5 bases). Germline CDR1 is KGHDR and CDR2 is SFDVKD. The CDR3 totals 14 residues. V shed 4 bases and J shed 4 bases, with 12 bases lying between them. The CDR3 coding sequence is TGTGCCACCAGTGACCCGGGACGGAGCTATGGCTACACCTTC. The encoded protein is CATSDPGRSYGYTF.

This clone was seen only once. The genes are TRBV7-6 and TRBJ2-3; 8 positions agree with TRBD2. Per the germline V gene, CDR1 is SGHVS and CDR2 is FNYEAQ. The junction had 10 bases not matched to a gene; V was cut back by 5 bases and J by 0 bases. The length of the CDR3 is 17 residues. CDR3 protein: CASSRGTSGPSTDTQYF. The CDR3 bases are TGTGCCAGCAGCCGAGGCACTAGCGGACCTAGCACAGATACGCAGTATTTT.

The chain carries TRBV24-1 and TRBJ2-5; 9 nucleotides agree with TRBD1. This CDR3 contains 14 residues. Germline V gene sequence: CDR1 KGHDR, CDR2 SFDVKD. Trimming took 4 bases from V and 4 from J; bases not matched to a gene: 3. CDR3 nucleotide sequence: TGTGCCACCAGTGACTTGACAGGGGGAGAGACCCAGTACTTC. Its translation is CATSDLTGGETQYF.

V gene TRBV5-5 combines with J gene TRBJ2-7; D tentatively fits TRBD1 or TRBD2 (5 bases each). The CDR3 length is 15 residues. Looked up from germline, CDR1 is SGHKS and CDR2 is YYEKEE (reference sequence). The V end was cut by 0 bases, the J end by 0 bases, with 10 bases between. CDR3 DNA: TGTGCCAGCAGCTTGGGGGGACGTAGCTCCTACGAGCAGTACTTC. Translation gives CASSLGGRSSYEQYF.

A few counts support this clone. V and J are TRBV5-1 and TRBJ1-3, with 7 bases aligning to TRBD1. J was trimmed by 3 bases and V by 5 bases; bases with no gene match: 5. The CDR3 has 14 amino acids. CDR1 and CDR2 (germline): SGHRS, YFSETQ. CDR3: CASSSAGGGNTIYF. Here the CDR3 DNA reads TGCGCCAGCAGTAGTGCAGGGGGTGGAAACACCATATATTTT.

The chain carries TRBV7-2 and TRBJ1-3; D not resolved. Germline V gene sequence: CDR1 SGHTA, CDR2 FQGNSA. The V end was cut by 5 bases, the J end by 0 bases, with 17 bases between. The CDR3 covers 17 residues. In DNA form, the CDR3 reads TGTGCCAGCAGCCCACTTTTTAGGGAGAGCTCTGGAAACACCATATATTTT. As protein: CASSPLFRESSGNTIYF. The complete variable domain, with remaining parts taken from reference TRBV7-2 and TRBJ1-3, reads GAGVSQSPSNKVTEKGKDVELRCDPISGHTALYWYRQSLGQGLEFLIYFQGNSAPDKSGLPSDRFSAERTGGSVSTLTIQRTQQEDSAVYLCASSPLFRESSGNTIYFGEGSWLTVV.

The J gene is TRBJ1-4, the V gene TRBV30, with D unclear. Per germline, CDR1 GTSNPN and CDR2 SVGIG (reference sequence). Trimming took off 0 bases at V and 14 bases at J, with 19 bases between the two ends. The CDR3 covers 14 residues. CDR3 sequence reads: CAWSVRTGRVGLFF. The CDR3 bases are TGTGCCTGGAGTGTCCGGACGGGAAGGGTCGGGCTGTTTTTT.

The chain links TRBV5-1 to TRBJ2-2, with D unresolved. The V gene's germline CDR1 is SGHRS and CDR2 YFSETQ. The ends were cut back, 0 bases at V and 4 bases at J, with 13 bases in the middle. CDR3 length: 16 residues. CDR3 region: CASSLEIGIGTGELFF. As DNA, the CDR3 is TGCGCCAGCAGCTTGGAGATAGGGATAGGCACCGGGGAGCTGTTTTTT.

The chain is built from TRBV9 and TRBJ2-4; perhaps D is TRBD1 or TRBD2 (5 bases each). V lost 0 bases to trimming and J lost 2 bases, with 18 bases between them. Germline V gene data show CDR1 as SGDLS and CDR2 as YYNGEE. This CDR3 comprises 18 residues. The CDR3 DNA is TGTGCCAGCAGCGTAGAGGGCGCGGGTGAGGGGTCCAAAAACATTCAGTACTTC. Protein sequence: CASSVEGAGEGSKNIQYF.

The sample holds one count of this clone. CDR3 bases: TGTGCCAGCAGCTTAAGGACAGTACTAGTCGGTGGCTACACCTTC. This translates into CASSLRTVLVGGYTF. This chain connects TRBV5-6 to TRBJ1-2; tentative D call: TRBD1 (6 bases). This CDR3 has 15 residues. Germline V gives CDR1 SGHDT, CDR2 YYEEEE. V was pared by 2 bases and J by 7 bases, with 18 bases between.

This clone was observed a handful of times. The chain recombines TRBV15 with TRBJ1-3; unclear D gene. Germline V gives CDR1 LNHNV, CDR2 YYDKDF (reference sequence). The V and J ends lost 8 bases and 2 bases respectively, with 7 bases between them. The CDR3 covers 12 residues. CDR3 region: CATAVAGNTIYF. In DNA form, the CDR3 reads TGTGCCACCGCGGTAGCTGGAAACACCATATATTTT.

As DNA, the CDR3 is TGTGCCAGCAGCGTAGAGCCAGGGGGCGTAGGTAATGAAAAACTGTTTTTT. Translated: CASSVEPGGVGNEKLFF. The rearrangement links TRBV9 to TRBJ1-4, with 8 bases aligning to TRBD1. Per the germline V gene, CDR1 is SGDLS and CDR2 is YYNGEE. V lost 0 bases and J lost 4; bases outside the gene matches: 8. This CDR3 has 17 residues.

CDR3 sequence reads: CASSYEQGNQPQHF. In DNA form, the CDR3 reads TGTGCCAGCAGTTACGAACAGGGAAATCAGCCCCAGCATTTT. V usage is TRBV6-5 and J usage is TRBJ1-5, with D possibly TRBD1 on 6 matching bases. The germline V gene has CDR1 MNHEY and CDR2 SVGAGI. Trimming shortened V by 2 bases and J by 4 bases, and 9 bases separated the two germline ends. This CDR3 has 14 residues.

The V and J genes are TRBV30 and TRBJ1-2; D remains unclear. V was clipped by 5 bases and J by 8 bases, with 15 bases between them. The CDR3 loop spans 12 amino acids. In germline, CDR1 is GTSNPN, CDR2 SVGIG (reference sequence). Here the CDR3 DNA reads TGTGCCTGGGCCCTGGGTATGGGCGGCTACACCTTC. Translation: CAWALGMGGYTF.

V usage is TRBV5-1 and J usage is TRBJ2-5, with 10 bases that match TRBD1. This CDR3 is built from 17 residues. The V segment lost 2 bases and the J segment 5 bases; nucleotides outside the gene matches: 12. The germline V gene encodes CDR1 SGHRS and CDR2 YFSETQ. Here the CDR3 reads CASSLGSGTGVGETQYF. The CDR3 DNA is TGCGCCAGCAGCTTAGGCTCCGGGACAGGGGTTGGGGAGACCCAGTACTTC.

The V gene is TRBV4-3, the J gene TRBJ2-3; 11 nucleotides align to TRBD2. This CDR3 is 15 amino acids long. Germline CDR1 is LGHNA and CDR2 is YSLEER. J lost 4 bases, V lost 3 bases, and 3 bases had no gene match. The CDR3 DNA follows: TGCGCCAGCAGCCATATTAGCGGGGGGGCAGATACGCAGTATTTT. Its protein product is CASSHISGGADTQYF.

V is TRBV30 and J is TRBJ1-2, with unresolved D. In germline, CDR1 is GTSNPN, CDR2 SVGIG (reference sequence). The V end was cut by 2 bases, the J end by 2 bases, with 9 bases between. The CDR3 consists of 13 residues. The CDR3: CAWSSDWNYGYTF. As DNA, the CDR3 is TGTGCCTGGAGTAGCGACTGGAACTATGGCTACACCTTC.

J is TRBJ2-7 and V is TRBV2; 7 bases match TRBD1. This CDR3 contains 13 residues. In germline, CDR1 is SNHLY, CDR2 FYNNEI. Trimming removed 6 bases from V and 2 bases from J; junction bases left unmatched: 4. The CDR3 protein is CASRRTGPYEQYF. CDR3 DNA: TGTGCCAGCAGGAGGACAGGCCCCTACGAGCAGTACTTC.

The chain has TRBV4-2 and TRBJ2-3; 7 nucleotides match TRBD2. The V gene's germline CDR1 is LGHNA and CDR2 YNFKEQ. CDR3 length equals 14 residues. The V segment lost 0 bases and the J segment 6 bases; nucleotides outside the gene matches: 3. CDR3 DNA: TGTGCCAGCAGCCAAGAAGACGGGGGGGATACGCAGTATTTT. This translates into CASSQEDGGDTQYF.